This T cell receptor beta chain was identified during a study of CD8+CD57+ T cells in acquired aplastic anemia. J lost 7 bases, V lost 4 bases, and 11 bases had no gene match. This CDR3 has 15 residues. Germline V gene data show CDR1 as SGHNT and CDR2 as YYREEE (reference sequence). Investigators profiled TCR beta VDJ and CDR3 from genomic DNA template. TCRdb called the reads again in MiXCR, with one record for every CDR3 protein. The table has roughly 190,000 distinct CDR3 sequences, roughly 56% seen once. The clonotype comes from a human donor in good health, serving as a control. The V and J genes are TRBV5-4 and TRBJ1-2; the match to TRBD1 covers 9 bases. Sequencing used sorted CD4+, CD8+, or CD8+CD57+ T cells (not recorded which) from PBMCs. CDR3 in amino acids: CASSRDRDGQGGYTF. The DNA of the CDR3 is TGTGCCAGCAGCCGGGACAGGGACGGTCAGGGTGGCTACACCTTC.